The entry that follows covers one TCR beta chain sequence. Its specificity is not known. The data were taken from a study of CD8+ T cells in alopecia areata. Study-level information: Treated individuals took tofacitinib by mouth, 5 to 10 mg twice daily. Study-wide findings and caveats: Higher clonality and more expanded CD8+ clones appeared in lesional than normal scalp. Patients showed less clear TCR sequence sharing than mice, possibly partly because of HLA diversity.

Sample treatment: oral pan-JAK inhibitor, 5-10 mg twice daily. From PBMCs, CD4+ and CD8+ T cells were sorted. The CDR3 contains 14 residues. The V end lost 5 bases, the J end lost 2 bases, and 12 bases lay between the germline ends. Germline loops: CDR1 SGHDN, CDR2 FVKESK. Extracted from the samples, RNA was reverse transcribed into cDNA to serve as the sequencing template. The table came from immunoSEQ multiplex PCR; TCRdb's copy has only in-frame clones and leaves some out. The sample holds approximately 140,000 clones; roughly four fifths are singletons and the top ten take approximately 25%. The V gene is TRBV14, the J gene TRBJ2-5, with D possibly being TRBD1 (6 bases). The TCR sequence derives from a human donor with alopecia areata. The sequencing here drew on CD8+ T cells sorted from blood, taken at week 4, from a patient treated with tofacitinib. The CDR3 DNA reads as TGTGCCAGCAGCGCGACAGGTTTTCAAGAGACCCAGTACTTC. It translates to CASSATGFQETQYF.